Listed here is a single T cell receptor (beta chain). Its recognized antigen is unknown. No much larger clone exists at a distance of one base, and base qualities are not known. This specimen comes from a study of blood T cell repertoires in COVID-19 (dated by TCRdb to 2020 to 2021). Study-level background: Collaborator samples came from the United States, Italy and Spain and covered acute and convalescent phases of COVID-19. The prospective study material was composed of cDNA or gDNA derived from T cells, B-cell-depleted T cells, or PBMCs. Deeply sampled blood TCRbeta repertoires from subjects exposed to, actively infected with, or recovered from COVID-19 were included in the dataset. The repertoires were released in a freely available public database meant as a resource for research on the immune response to SARS-CoV-2. Samples were obtained from the ongoing ImmuneRACE study (first 160 participants) and from 1,254 subjects provided by 6 global collaborators. A de-identified subject ID, COVID-19 status, age in years and sex were almost always included in the sample metadata. Where HLA class I and class II types were available, the types were taken from metadata supplied by the sample provider, not from assay-based typing. Overall study outcomes, separate from this receptor: The amount of clinical and demographic metadata varied by source and participant and was provided uncurated.

Each collaborating institution followed its own protocols to collect whole blood in K2EDTA tubes. Collaborator samples were shipped for TCRbeta analysis as frozen whole blood, isolated PBMCs, or DNA extracted from either sample type. The immunoSEQ Assay, a bias-controlled multiplex PCR, was used to amplify TCRbeta CDR3 regions from genomic DNA. The paper's data handling went like this. Nucleated cell counts per sample were estimated from amplification of reference gene primers within the assay. To quantify the absolute abundance of each unique TCRbeta CDR3 rearrangement, sequence reads were collapsed and filtered. For each sample, productive Simpson clonality was calculated by taking the square root of Simpson's diversity index across productive rearrangements. Entries here come from immuneACCESS through TCRdb and include only in-frame sequences with V and J called. Some clones fail to appear in such tables; in the studies checked, an unresolved V gene covers under half of the shortfall, and the cause of the remainder is unknown. That table is the source of V, J and clone size, and D and trimming were worked out from the DNA. The sample has about 120,000 clones on record, 78% of them singletons. In total, the top ten clones hold 2% to 2.5% of the sample.

The clonotype was recovered from a man in his sixties or seventies with acute or convalescent COVID-19. The specimen sequenced was peripheral blood.

The CDR3 sequence is CAISGSSGKGNTEAFF. The DNA sequence is given as TGTGCCATCAGTGGCTCCTCGGGGAAAGGGAACACTGAAGCTTTCTTT. The chain is encoded by TRBV10-3 joined to TRBJ1-1, with the identity of the D gene unclear. The CDR3 runs 16 amino acids, cysteine and phenylalanine included. Only the CDR3 portion is preserved as DNA: 48 bases, with reading frame beginning at the first base. As encoded in the germline V gene, CDR1 is ENHRY while CDR2 is SYGVKD. V lost 4 bases and J lost 1 base; the stretch between them is 16 bases long.